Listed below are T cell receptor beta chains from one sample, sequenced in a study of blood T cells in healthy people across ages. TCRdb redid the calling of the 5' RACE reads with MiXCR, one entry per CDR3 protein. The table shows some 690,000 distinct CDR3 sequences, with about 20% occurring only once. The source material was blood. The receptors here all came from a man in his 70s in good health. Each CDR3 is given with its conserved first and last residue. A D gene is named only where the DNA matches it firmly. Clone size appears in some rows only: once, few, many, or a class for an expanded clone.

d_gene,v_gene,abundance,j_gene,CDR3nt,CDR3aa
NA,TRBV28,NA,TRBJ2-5,TGTGCCACTTTCTCCAAGAAAGAGACCCAGTACTTC,CATFSKKETQYF
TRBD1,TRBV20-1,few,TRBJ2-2,TGCAGTGCTAGAGACAGGGGGCTCACCGGGGAGCTGTTTTTT,CSARDRGLTGELFF
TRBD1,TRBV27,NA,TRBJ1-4,TGTGCCAGCAGTTACGTGGGACAGGGGTCTGAAAAACTGTTTTTT,CASSYVGQGSEKLFF
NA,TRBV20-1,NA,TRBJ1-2,TGCAGTGCTAGAGATCTCAGGAGTACTGGCTACACCTTC,CSARDLRSTGYTF
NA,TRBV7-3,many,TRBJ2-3,TGTGCCAGCAGCCAACTACTAGCAGATACGCAGTATTTT,CASSQLLADTQYF
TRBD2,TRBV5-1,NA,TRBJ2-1,TGCGCCAGCAGCATCGCGGGAGGGGCCTACAATGAGCAGTTCTTC,CASSIAGGAYNEQFF
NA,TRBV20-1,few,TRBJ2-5,TGCAGTGCTAGTCTAGGACTTATAGCGGAAGAGACCCAGTACTTC,CSASLGLIAEETQYF
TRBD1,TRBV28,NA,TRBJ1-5,TGTGCCAGCAGGAGACAGGGCTACAATCAGCCCCAGCATTTT,CASRRQGYNQPQHF
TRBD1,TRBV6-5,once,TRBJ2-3,TGTGCCAGCAGTTATCACGGACAGGGAGAGGAGGATACGCAGTATTTT,CASSYHGQGEEDTQYF
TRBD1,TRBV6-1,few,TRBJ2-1,TGTGCCAGAAATACAGGGGCCCTTCCCTATGAGCAGTTCTTC,CARNTGALPYEQFF
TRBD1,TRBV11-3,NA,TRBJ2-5,TGTGCCAGCAGCACAACAGGGGCTGAGACCCAGTACTTC,CASSTTGAETQYF
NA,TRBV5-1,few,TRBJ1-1,TGCGCCAGCAGCTTGGACGGGGCCACTGAAGCTTTCTTT,CASSLDGATEAFF
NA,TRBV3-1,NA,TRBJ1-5,TGTGCCAGCAGCCAAGGAGGTCGCCCCAATCAGCCCCAGCATTTT,CASSQGGRPNQPQHF
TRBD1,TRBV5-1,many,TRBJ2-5,TGCGCCAGCAGCTACGGAAACAGGGGCCAAGAGACCCAGTACTTC,CASSYGNRGQETQYF
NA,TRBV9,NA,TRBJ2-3,TGTGCCAGCAGCGTAGCGACGGAACAAGATACGCAGTATTTT,CASSVATEQDTQYF
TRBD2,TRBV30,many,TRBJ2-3,TGTGCCTGGAGTAGCGGGAGAAGCACAGATACGCAGTATTTT,CAWSSGRSTDTQYF
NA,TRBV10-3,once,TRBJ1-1,TGTGCCATCAGTGACCCGAACCTAGCTGGTGGGGGGGACACTGAAGCTTTCTTT,CAISDPNLAGGGDTEAFF
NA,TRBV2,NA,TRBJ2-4,TGTGCCAGCAGTGATTGGGCGGGAGCCAAAAACATTCAGTACTTC,CASSDWAGAKNIQYF
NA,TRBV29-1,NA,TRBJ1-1,TGCAGCGTTGAGTCAGCGAACACTGAAGCTTTCTTT,CSVESANTEAFF
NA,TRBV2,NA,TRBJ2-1,TGTGCCAGCAGTTTGAATGGAGGTAGCGATGAGCAGTTCTTC,CASSLNGGSDEQFF
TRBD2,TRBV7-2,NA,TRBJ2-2,TGTGCCAGCAGCTCCCCCCGACTAGCAGGCACCGGGGAGCTGTTTTTT,CASSSPRLAGTGELFF
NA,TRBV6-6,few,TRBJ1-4,TGTGCCAGCAGTATTCGGGCCCGAGGTGAAGAACTGTTTTTT,CASSIRARGEELFF